In its sample, the clone carrying this TCR beta chain was seen a few times. Its antigen is unknown. The data derive from a study of cytotoxic CD8 clonotypes in ibrutinib-treated CLL. Turning to the study itself: Response samples were taken after a median roughly 12 months of treatment, range 6 to 36. Study outcomes and limitations: Whereas clonality rose at ibrutinib response, it declined toward baseline at progression. Sustained-remission patients were sampled at different times than progressing patients were. Baseline clonality, higher than in age-matched healthy donors, tracked circulating CD8+ T-cell counts.

Using immunoSEQ multiplex PCR, the repertoire was profiled, and TCRdb retains in-frame clones only, with some absent. Here the sample spans hundreds of thousands of clones, roughly 70% being singletons. CDR1 and CDR2 from the germline V gene are SGDLS and YYNGEE. Deletions cut 4 bases from V and 8 bases from J, with 16 bases between. CDR3 length: 14 residues. The chain combines TRBV9 with TRBJ2-1, with no clear D. This specimen was PBMCs, taken after 36 months of ibrutinib treatment. The TCR sequence derives from a human donor with chronic lymphocytic leukemia. This CDR3 reads CASSYPSSRHEQFF. The CDR3 nucleotides read TGTGCCAGCAGCTACCCGTCCAGCCGCCATGAGCAGTTCTTC.